A selection of T cell receptor beta chains follows, all from one sample in a study of OX40 agonist ivuxolimab in advanced cancers. Only in-frame clones appear in the TCRdb table, and some are missing; sequencing was by immunoSEQ multiplex PCR. Of around 22,000 clones in the sample, 84% were seen once. The starting material was CD4+ or CD8+ T cells sorted from blood, obtained in a trial of the OX40 agonist ivuxolimab. The receptors were gathered from an adult with an advanced solid tumor such as melanoma, head and neck, liver or kidney cancer. CDR3s include the opening cysteine and the closing phenylalanine or tryptophan. The D gene is left open where the match is weak. The size entry is marked missing in some rows and otherwise reads once, few, many or a size class.

v_gene	j_gene	abundance	d_gene	CDR3nt	CDR3aa
TRBV7-3	TRBJ1-1	.	TRBD1	TGTGCCAGCAGCTTATATGGACAGGGAGACACTGAAGCTTTCTTT	CASSLYGQGDTEAFF
TRBV10-1	TRBJ2-5	.	.	TGCGCCAGCGTTAAGAAGTCCAGAGGGGCAAGGGAGACCCAGTACTTC	CASVKKSRGARETQYF
TRBV4-1	TRBJ2-7	.	TRBD2	TGCGCCAGCAGCCAAGAGGGGAGGGCGGAGGAGCAGTACTTC	CASSQEGRAEEQYF
TRBV7-8	TRBJ1-5	.	TRBD1	TGTGCCAGCAGCTTAGCAGACAGGGCTAATCAGCCCCAGCATTTT	CASSLADRANQPQHF
TRBV6-5	TRBJ1-1	.	TRBD1	TGTGCCAGCAGTTACCGGACAGGGCGCACTGAAGCTTTCTTT	CASSYRTGRTEAFF
TRBV7-3	TRBJ2-1	few	.	TGTGCCAGCAGTCCGGGTGAGGGGCTGGCCGGAAGTAGGTCCTACAATGAGCAGTTCTTC	CASSPGEGLAGSRSYNEQFF
TRBV6-5	TRBJ2-1	.	.	TGTGCCAGCAGTTACTCGAAGCGAAATGAGCAGTTCTTC	CASSYSKRNEQFF
TRBV10-2	TRBJ2-7	.	.	TGCGCCAGCAGTGAGTCGGGCCGGTACGAGCAGTACTTC	CASSESGRYEQYF
TRBV7-9	TRBJ2-3	.	.	TGTGCCAGCAGCCCATGGTCGACCACAGATACGCAGTATTTT	CASSPWSTTDTQYF
TRBV15	TRBJ2-1	.	.	TGTGCCACCAGCAGAGGTTTACAGGAGTCCTACAATGAGCAGTTCTTC	CATSRGLQESYNEQFF
TRBV2	TRBJ2-7	.	TRBD2	TGTGCCAGCAGTGGGGGGGGATTCTATGAGCAGTACTTC	CASSGGGFYEQYF
TRBV2	TRBJ1-5	.	.	TGTGCCAGCAGGGGATCAGGCAGCAATCAGCCCCAGCATTTT	CASRGSGSNQPQHF
TRBV11-3	TRBJ1-1	.	TRBD1	TGTGCCAGCAGCCCGACCGTGGACAGGGTGGACACTGAAGCTTTCTTT	CASSPTVDRVDTEAFF
TRBV2	TRBJ2-7	medium-sized	TRBD2	TGTGCCAGCAGTGAGCAGACTAGCGGGACATCCTACGAGCAGTACTTC	CASSEQTSGTSYEQYF
TRBV9	TRBJ2-1	.	TRBD2	TGTGCCAGCAGCGCTAGCGGGAGGGCCAGCTCCTACAATGAGCAGTTCTTC	CASSASGRASSYNEQFF
TRBV19	TRBJ1-1	.	.	TGTGCCAGTAGTATCCCCGTAGGAGGGGATGAGACTGAAGCTTTCTTT	CASSIPVGGDETEAFF
TRBV12-5	TRBJ1-6	.	.	TGTGCTAGCTTAGGAGATTCACCCCTCCACTTT	CASLGDSPLHF
TRBV19	TRBJ1-5	.	.	TGTGCCAGCGCCTTGTCGATGGATAGCAATCAGCCCCAGCATTTT	CASALSMDSNQPQHF
TRBV6-1	TRBJ2-1	.	.	TGTGCCAGCAGTGAATTTCTAGCCTACAATGAGCAGTTCTTC	CASSEFLAYNEQFF
TRBV5-6	TRBJ2-7	.	TRBD1	TGTGCCAGCAGCTTGGGGACAGGGGGATACGAGCAGTACTTC	CASSLGTGGYEQYF
TRBV11-1	TRBJ2-7	.	TRBD1	TGTGCCAGCAGCTTAGCGGGACAGGGGAGATTCAACGAGCAGTACTTC	CASSLAGQGRFNEQYF
TRBV4-1	TRBJ2-2	.	.	TGCGCCAGCAGCCTCCTTGGCTTGAACACCGGGGAGCTGTTTTTT	CASSLLGLNTGELFF
TRBV4-1	TRBJ2-7	large	.	TGCGCCAGCAGCCAAGATATGGGCTGGGAGCAGTACTTC	CASSQDMGWEQYF
TRBV10-2	TRBJ1-1	.	.	TGCGCCAGCAGTGAGTCTCGGGGGACTGAAGCTTTCTTT	CASSESRGTEAFF
TRBV7-9	TRBJ1-1	few	.	TGTGCCAGCAGACCAGGGGAGAACACTGAAGCTTTCTTT	CASRPGENTEAFF
TRBV7-9	TRBJ1-2	.	TRBD1	TGTGCCAGCAGCCCCCCTGGACAGGGAAACTATGGCTACACCTTC	CASSPPGQGNYGYTF
TRBV5-1	TRBJ1-5	medium-sized	.	TGCGCCAGCAGCCTAATGGGGGGATTTAGCAATCAGCCCCAGCATTTT	CASSLMGGFSNQPQHF
TRBV5-5	TRBJ2-7	.	.	TGTGCCAGCAGCCCTACACCGAACTACGAGCAGTACTTC	CASSPTPNYEQYF
TRBV7-6	TRBJ2-3	.	.	TGTGCCAGCAGCTTAGCGGGGGCCTACGATACGCAGTATTTT	CASSLAGAYDTQYF
TRBV2	TRBJ2-1	.	TRBD2	TGTGCCAGCAGTGAAGCGCGGACTAGGGAGCAGTTCTTC	CASSEARTREQFF
TRBV10-3	TRBJ2-1	.	.	TGTGCCATCACGGAGGGGGCGAGTGAGCAGTTCTTC	CAITEGASEQFF
TRBV13	TRBJ2-7	.	TRBD2	TGTGCCAGCAGCTTAGGTACTAGCGCCAGAACCTACGAGCAGTACTTC	CASSLGTSARTYEQYF
TRBV9	TRBJ2-3	few	.	TGTGCCAGCAGTTTGGGGGCATCTTCAGATACGCAGTATTTT	CASSLGASSDTQYF
TRBV7-9	TRBJ2-7	.	.	TGTGCCAGCAGCCAGGGGCAGTTCGTTGGCGAGCAGTACTTC	CASSQGQFVGEQYF
TRBV7-9	TRBJ2-1	.	TRBD2	TGTGCCAGCAGCCCCCCCGACGGGAGGGACTACAATGAGCAGTTCTTC	CASSPPDGRDYNEQFF
TRBV7-7	TRBJ2-3	.	TRBD2	TGTGCTAGCAGCTTGGGACTAGCGGGTAGCACAGATACGCAGTATTTT	CASSLGLAGSTDTQYF
TRBV18	TRBJ2-1	.	.	TGTGCCAGCTCACCACGGGAGAACAGTTACTCCTACAATGAGCAGTTCTTC	CASSPRENSYSYNEQFF
TRBV15	TRBJ2-5	.	.	TGTGCCACCAGCGAGGACACTTCGAGCCAAGAGACCCAGTACTTC	CATSEDTSSQETQYF
TRBV13	TRBJ1-1	medium-sized	TRBD1	TGTGCCAGCAGCACGTTCCGACAGGGGGCGACTGAAGCTTTCTTT	CASSTFRQGATEAFF
TRBV9	TRBJ1-2	.	.	TGTGCCAGCGGCAGGGGTGGAGGCAGCTATGGCTACACCTTC	CASGRGGGSYGYTF
TRBV7-9	TRBJ1-2	.	.	TGTGCCAGCAGCCCCCCCGATTTTGTTACCTTTAACTATGGCTACACCTTC	CASSPPDFVTFNYGYTF
TRBV21-1	TRBJ2-7	.	.	TGTGCCAGCAGCAACCCGGGACTAGCGGTTATGGCCTACGAGCAGTACTTC	CASSNPGLAVMAYEQYF
TRBV5-1	TRBJ2-1	.	.	TGCGCCAGCAGCCAAGGGGGGAGCTCCTACAATGAGCAGTTCTTC	CASSQGGSSYNEQFF
TRBV11-3	TRBJ1-1	.	.	TGTGCCAGCAGCTTAACACAATTGAACACTGAAGCTTTCTTT	CASSLTQLNTEAFF
TRBV6-5	TRBJ2-2	.	.	TGTGCCAGCAGTCTAGACGGCATCGGGGAGCTGTTTTTT	CASSLDGIGELFF